A selection of T cell receptor beta chains follows, all from one sample in a study of memory CD4+ T cells and cytomegalovirus serostatus. Repertoires were generated with immunoSEQ multiplex PCR, while TCRdb's copy carries only in-frame clones and drops some. There are some 46,000 clones in the sample; about four fifths occur only once, and 0.9% to 1.2% lies in the top ten. The sequencing sample was made of memory CD4+ T cells from blood. These receptors were obtained from an adult in good health and CMV-seronegative. CDR3s include the opening cysteine and the closing phenylalanine or tryptophan. A D gene is named only where the DNA matches it firmly. A clone size is listed for some rows: how often the clone was seen (once, few, many), or a class if it is expanded.

abundance | j_gene | d_gene | len | v_gene | CDR3nt | CDR3aa
NA | TRBJ2-3 | NA | 14 | TRBV18 | TGTGCCAGCGGGGTAGCGGAAAGCACAGATACGCAGTATTTT | CASGVAESTDTQYF
once | TRBJ2-3 | TRBD2 | 17 | TRBV11-1 | TGTGCCAGCAGGACGTGGACTAGCGGGAGGGGGGCCGATACGCAGTATTTT | CASRTWTSGRGADTQYF
NA | TRBJ1-3 | NA | 14 | TRBV7-2 | TGTGCCAGCAGCTTAGAAGGGGTCGGAAACACCATATATTTT | CASSLEGVGNTIYF
NA | TRBJ1-1 | TRBD1 | 13 | TRBV10-2 | TGCGCCAGCAGTGAGGACAGGGGCGGTGAAGCTTTCTTT | CASSEDRGGEAFF
few | TRBJ2-3 | NA | 15 | TRBV10-3 | TGTGCCATCAGTGTCCCAAGCGGGAGCACAGATACGCAGTATTTT | CAISVPSGSTDTQYF
NA | TRBJ1-4 | NA | 17 | TRBV7-9 | TGTGCCAGCAGCCTCGGAGGAATAAAGATCGGGGATGAAAAACTGTTTTTT | CASSLGGIKIGDEKLFF
NA | TRBJ1-4 | NA | 14 | TRBV15 | TGTGCCACCAGCAGAGGGGGCGAGGTTGAAAAACTGTTTTTT | CATSRGGEVEKLFF
once | TRBJ1-1 | NA | 15 | TRBV18 | TGTGCCAGCTCAGGCGCTGAGGCATCGGACACTGAAGCTTTCTTT | CASSGAEASDTEAFF
NA | TRBJ2-1 | TRBD2 | 16 | TRBV29-1 | TGCAGCGTAAATGGGCTAGCGGGGAGCTCCTACAATGAGCAGTTCTTC | CSVNGLAGSSYNEQFF
NA | TRBJ2-2 | NA | 14 | TRBV5-1 | TGCGCCAGCAGCTTGGACAGGAACACCGGGGAGCTGTTTTTT | CASSLDRNTGELFF
NA | TRBJ1-4 | TRBD1 | 15 | TRBV11-2 | TGTGCCAGCAGCTTGTACAGGGGGCGTAATGAAAAACTGTTTTTT | CASSLYRGRNEKLFF
few | TRBJ2-5 | TRBD2 | 14 | TRBV11-3 | TGTGCCAGCAGCTTGCGGAATAGCGGGGCGACCCAGTACTTC | CASSLRNSGATQYF
NA | TRBJ1-1 | TRBD1 | 14 | TRBV18 | TGTGCCAGCCCAGGGGGCCTCATGAACACTGAAGCTTTCTTT | CASPGGLMNTEAFF
NA | TRBJ1-1 | NA | 14 | TRBV19 | TGTGCCAGTAGGCTTCAGGGAATCAGCACTGAAGCTTTCTTT | CASRLQGISTEAFF
NA | TRBJ2-5 | NA | 16 | TRBV7-6 | TGTGCCAGCAGCTTAGGACAGGTCGGTTTGAGCGAGACCCAGTACTTC | CASSLGQVGLSETQYF
NA | TRBJ2-2 | NA | 13 | TRBV9 | TGTGCCAGCAGCGCACCATGGTCCGGGGAGCTGTTTTTT | CASSAPWSGELFF
NA | TRBJ1-1 | NA | 15 | TRBV11-3 | TGTGCCAGCAGCTTTAGTGGGACAAGCGGCACTGAAGCTTTCTTT | CASSFSGTSGTEAFF
once | TRBJ2-7 | TRBD1 | 14 | TRBV5-1 | TGCGCCAGCAGCTGGGGACAGATGACCTACGAGCAGTACTTC | CASSWGQMTYEQYF
NA | TRBJ2-1 | NA | 14 | TRBV9 | TGTGCCAGCAGCGTAGCGCTAGCGGACAGTGAGCAGTTCTTC | CASSVALADSEQFF
NA | TRBJ1-5 | NA | 15 | TRBV10-2 | TGCGCCAGCAGGGACCATGGGGTGGGGGGTCAGCCCCAGCATTTT | CASRDHGVGGQPQHF
NA | TRBJ2-7 | TRBD1 | 15 | TRBV4-2 | TGTGCCAGCAGCCGTACCTTGGGACAGCACTACGAGCAGTACTTC | CASSRTLGQHYEQYF
NA | TRBJ2-6 | NA | 16 | TRBV5-1 | TGCGCCAGCAGCGGGGGGGCGTCCTCTGGGGCCAACGTCCTGACTTTC | CASSGGASSGANVLTF
NA | TRBJ2-5 | TRBD2 | 13 | TRBV18 | TGTGCCAGCTCACGGGAGGGCCAAGAGACCCAGTACTTC | CASSREGQETQYF
NA | TRBJ1-4 | NA | 14 | TRBV10-3 | TGTGCCATCAGTGGGCAGGCAACTAATGAAAAACTGTTTTTT | CAISGQATNEKLFF
NA | TRBJ2-5 | NA | 13 | TRBV6-5 | TGTGCCAGCAGGAGAGCGGACAAAGAGACCCAGTACTTC | CASRRADKETQYF
NA | TRBJ2-1 | TRBD2 | 15 | TRBV18 | TGTGCCAGCTCACCGTCGTTCGCGGGAGGGGGTGAGCAGTTCTTC | CASSPSFAGGGEQFF
NA | TRBJ2-3 | NA | 14 | TRBV5-4 | TGTGCCAGCAGCTTCCGGACAGGCACAGATACGCAGTATTTT | CASSFRTGTDTQYF
NA | TRBJ1-2 | NA | 14 | TRBV7-2 | TGTGCCAGCAGCTTTCAACCAGGGAACTATGGCTACACCTTC | CASSFQPGNYGYTF
NA | TRBJ2-3 | NA | 16 | TRBV7-6 | TGTGCCAGCAGCAGGCTCCCTCTCCCCCGGTCGAATACGCAGTATTTT | CASSRLPLPRSNTQYF
NA | TRBJ2-7 | NA | 15 | TRBV10-3 | TGTGCCATCAGTGAGTCGGGGCAGGCGTTCGGTGAGCAGTACTTC | CAISESGQAFGEQYF
NA | TRBJ2-3 | TRBD1 | 14 | TRBV10-3 | TGTGCCATCAGCCCGGGACAGGGGACAGATACGCAGTATTTT | CAISPGQGTDTQYF
NA | TRBJ2-5 | TRBD1 | 14 | TRBV11-2 | TGTGCCAGCAGCTCAGGGGGCGGTCAAGAGACCCAGTACTTC | CASSSGGGQETQYF
NA | TRBJ2-5 | NA | 13 | TRBV7-6 | TGTGCCAGCAGCTCCTACTTGCAAGAGACCCAGTACTTC | CASSSYLQETQYF
NA | TRBJ2-1 | TRBD2 | 15 | TRBV7-8 | TGTGCCAGCAGCAACACTCTGGGGAGGGTCGATGAGCAGTTCTTC | CASSNTLGRVDEQFF
few | TRBJ2-7 | NA | 15 | TRBV6-1 | TGTGCCAGCAGTCGTGGGGCGGGCGGGGTCTACGAGCAGTACTTC | CASSRGAGGVYEQYF
NA | TRBJ2-7 | NA | 14 | TRBV6-5 | TGTGCCAGCAAAAGACAGGGAGGGATCTACGAGCAGTACTTC | CASKRQGGIYEQYF
NA | TRBJ1-3 | NA | 16 | TRBV4-2 | TGTGCCAGCAGCCAAGATGAGAGAAACTCTGGAAACACCATATATTTT | CASSQDERNSGNTIYF
NA | TRBJ1-1 | TRBD1 | 14 | TRBV11-3 | TGTGCCAGCAGCTCAGGACAGGAGAACACTGAAGCTTTCTTT | CASSSGQENTEAFF
NA | TRBJ1-4 | TRBD1 | 14 | TRBV7-8 | TGTGCCAGCAGCTCGGGACAGCTTAATGAAAAACTGTTTTTT | CASSSGQLNEKLFF
NA | TRBJ2-3 | NA | 15 | TRBV9 | TGTGCCAGCAGCGAGAGCACACAGTTCACAGATACGCAGTATTTT | CASSESTQFTDTQYF
NA | TRBJ2-1 | NA | 13 | TRBV7-7 | TGTGCTAGCAGCTTAGATGCTAGAAACGAGCAGTTCTTC | CASSLDARNEQFF
NA | TRBJ2-3 | NA | 16 | TRBV15 | TGTGCCACCAGCAGAGAAAGGCGCCCCACCTACACGGATCAGTATTTT | CATSRERRPTYTDQYF
NA | TRBJ2-7 | TRBD1 | 14 | TRBV7-9 | TGTGCCAGCAGCTGGGACAGGGGATCGGGTGAGCAGTACTTC | CASSWDRGSGEQYF
NA | TRBJ2-1 | TRBD2 | 16 | TRBV4-3 | TGCGCCAGCAGCCGGCAACTAGCGGGAGTCTACAATGAGCAGTTCTTC | CASSRQLAGVYNEQFF
NA | TRBJ2-1 | TRBD2 | 16 | TRBV11-1 | TGTGCCAGCAGCTTATCGGGCTCTAGCGGATACAATGAGCAGTTCTTC | CASSLSGSSGYNEQFF
NA | TRBJ2-7 | NA | 13 | TRBV14 | TGTGCCAGCAGCCAACAAGCCTCCTACGAGCAGTACTTC | CASSQQASYEQYF
NA | TRBJ1-4 | NA | 14 | TRBV7-9 | TGTGCCAGCAGGCCTGACCTGACCTCGGGGAAACTGTTTTTT | CASRPDLTSGKLFF
few | TRBJ1-1 | NA | 13 | TRBV14 | TGTGCCAGCAGCCGGACTGTGAACACTGAAGCTTTCTTT | CASSRTVNTEAFF